Reported below is one T cell receptor (beta chain). This sample stems from a study of cytomegalovirus exposure and HLA in healthy donors. Profiling relied on immunoSEQ multiplex PCR, and the TCRdb table lists in-frame clones only, not all of them. The sample includes about 160,000 clones, approximately 86% of them seen just once. The CDR3 is 14 amino acids. V trimming: 1 base; J trimming: 6 bases; junction bases outside the gene matches: 2. CDR1 is SEHNR, CDR2 FQNEAQ, per germline (reference sequence). The validation cohort, a group of 130 or so subjects, included the donors and was separate from the approximately 700-subject first cohort.

The sequenced material came from PBMCs. The TCR originated in a woman aged 18-29 years in good health and CMV-seronegative. The chain has TRBV7-9 and TRBJ1-1; TRBD1 agrees at 10 bases. The CDR3 loop is CASSLVGTGAEAFF. The CDR3 DNA sequence: TGTGCCAGCAGCTTAGTGGGGACAGGGGCTGAAGCTTTCTTT.